The rows below give T cell receptor beta chains drawn from one sample of a study of T cells after yellow fever vaccination. TCRdb independently ran MiXCR on the 5' RACE reads; one entry per CDR3 protein. Altogether about 300,000 distinct CDR3 sequences are present, around 10% being singletons, with the ten largest covering around 3.1%. Sequenced material: CD4+ T cells sorted from PBMCs, taken 5 days after the yellow fever booster vaccination. Receptors originate from a man aged 18-30 years who received the YFV17D yellow fever vaccine. The CDR3 runs from the conserved cysteine through the conserved F or W. Fields, in order: clone size, V gene, D gene, J gene, CDR3 DNA, CDR3 protein. D genes are given only for firm matches. Size is omitted from some rows. Given values are once, few, many or a class for expanded clones.

>few|TRBV11-3|.|TRBJ2-2
TGTGCCAGCAGCTTAGATCAGTCGGTCAGCACCGGGGAGCTGTTTTTT
CASSLDQSVSTGELFF
>.|TRBV4-3|TRBD1|TRBJ2-7
TGCGCCAGCAGCCAAGTCACTCGGGCAGGGGGTCGAGGCGAGCAGTACTTC
CASSQVTRAGGRGEQYF
>few|TRBV5-1|.|TRBJ2-7
TGCGCCAGCACCGAAACCGGGTTATCCACCTACGAGCAGTACTTC
CASTETGLSTYEQYF
>few|TRBV7-2|TRBD2|TRBJ2-5
TGTGCCAGCAGCCCCCCGGCTAGCGGGGGGGCGCAGTACTTC
CASSPPASGGAQYF
>.|TRBV28|.|TRBJ1-6
TGTGCCAGCGGTGTAGGGAGCTCCTATAATTCACCCCTCCACTTT
CASGVGSSYNSPLHF
>many|TRBV12-3/TRBV12-4|TRBD1|TRBJ1-1
TGTGCCAGCAGTTTGCAGACAGGGGGGGAAGCTTTCTTT
CASSLQTGGEAFF
>few|TRBV5-4|TRBD1|TRBJ1-6
TGTGCCAGCAGCTTCGATCCAGGACAGGGGAATTCACCCCTCCACTTT
CASSFDPGQGNSPLHF
>few|TRBV7-8|.|TRBJ2-1
TGTGCCAGCAGACAGACGCGCGGGGTGGGCTCCTACAATGAGCAGTTCTTC
CASRQTRGVGSYNEQFF
>.|TRBV5-1|.|TRBJ2-2
TGCGCCAGCAGCTTGGGGCCCAGGACGAACACCGGGGAGCTGTTTTTT
CASSLGPRTNTGELFF
>few|TRBV4-1|.|TRBJ1-2
TGCGCCAGCAGCCAAGTACAGGGTGGCACCTTC
CASSQVQGGTF
>few|TRBV7-9|.|TRBJ1-1
TGTGCCAGCAGGCCCAGTGGTTCGGCCAGAAGGGAAGCTTTCTTT
CASRPSGSARREAFF
>many|TRBV5-5|TRBD1|TRBJ1-5
TGTGCCAGCAGCTTGGCAGGGGGTGGGAATCAGCCCCAGCATTTT
CASSLAGGGNQPQHF
>few|TRBV2|.|TRBJ1-6
TGTGCCAGCAGTGAATTCCGGCGAGATTCACCCCTCCACTTT
CASSEFRRDSPLHF
>few|TRBV7-6|.|TRBJ2-5
TGTGCCAGCAGCCGTGATCTAGCGTTCGGTGAGACCCAGTACTTC
CASSRDLAFGETQYF
>.|TRBV10-3|.|TRBJ1-2
TGTGCCATCAGTGAGAGGGGAAAAACCAACTATGGCTACACCTTC
CAISERGKTNYGYTF
>.|TRBV18|.|TRBJ1-1
TGTGCCAGCTCACAGCCCATCACTGATGCTTTCTTT
CASSQPITDAFF
>.|TRBV29-1|TRBD2|TRBJ2-1
TGCAGCGCTGGCACTCTTCTAGCGGACAATGAGCAGTTCTTC
CSAGTLLADNEQFF
>.|TRBV20-1|.|TRBJ2-4
TGCAGTGCTAGAGCAAACAGGGAAAACATTCAGTACTTC
CSARANRENIQYF
>few|TRBV18|.|TRBJ1-1
TGTGCCAGCTCACCGGGTTTCTACAGCGAGAACACTGAAGCTTTCTTT
CASSPGFYSENTEAFF
>many|TRBV20-1|.|TRBJ1-1
TGCAGTGCTAGAGAAGACAGGAACACTGAAGCTTTCTTT
CSAREDRNTEAFF
>few|TRBV18|.|TRBJ2-1
TGTGCCAGCTCACCAGGGTCGGATTTCAATGAGCAGTTCTTC
CASSPGSDFNEQFF
>few|TRBV10-3|TRBD1|TRBJ1-5
TGTGCCACCCGGCTGACAGGGGTAAATCAGCCCCAGCATTTT
CATRLTGVNQPQHF
>few|TRBV19|.|TRBJ1-2
TGTGCCAGTAACCTACCCGAAAGGACAGCCAATGGCTACACCTTC
CASNLPERTANGYTF
>few|TRBV6-2/TRBV6-3|.|TRBJ1-2
TGTGCCAGCAGTTACTTTAAGGACGGAGCTCGGGGCTACACCTTC
CASSYFKDGARGYTF
>many|TRBV4-1|.|TRBJ1-2
TGCGCCAGCAGCCAACGACAGGAATCCAACTATGGCTACACCTTC
CASSQRQESNYGYTF
>.|TRBV4-3|TRBD1|TRBJ2-3
TGCGCCAGCAGCCAACAAGCACAGGGGACCCCCACAGATACGCAGTATTTT
CASSQQAQGTPTDTQYF
>many|TRBV24-1|.|TRBJ2-3
TGTGCCACCAGTGACACCGGGACACCGGGAGATACGCAGTATTTT
CATSDTGTPGDTQYF
>.|TRBV7-2|.|TRBJ2-4
TGTGCCAGCAGCTTACGGGGAAACATTCAGTACTTC
CASSLRGNIQYF
>.|TRBV4-1|TRBD1|TRBJ1-6
TGCGCCAGCAGCCTAGACAGGGTGTTGGATTCACCCCTCCACTTT
CASSLDRVLDSPLHF
>few|TRBV28|.|TRBJ1-2
TGTGCCTCCGCTGACGTTGGCTATGGCTACACCTTC
CASADVGYGYTF
>many|TRBV29-1|TRBD1|TRBJ2-2
TGCAGCGTGGCATGGGACAGGCCCAGCACCGGGGAGCTGTTTTTT
CSVAWDRPSTGELFF
>.|TRBV11-2|TRBD1|TRBJ1-2
TGTGCCAGCACGAGACCGGGACAGAAGTATGGCTACACCTTC
CASTRPGQKYGYTF